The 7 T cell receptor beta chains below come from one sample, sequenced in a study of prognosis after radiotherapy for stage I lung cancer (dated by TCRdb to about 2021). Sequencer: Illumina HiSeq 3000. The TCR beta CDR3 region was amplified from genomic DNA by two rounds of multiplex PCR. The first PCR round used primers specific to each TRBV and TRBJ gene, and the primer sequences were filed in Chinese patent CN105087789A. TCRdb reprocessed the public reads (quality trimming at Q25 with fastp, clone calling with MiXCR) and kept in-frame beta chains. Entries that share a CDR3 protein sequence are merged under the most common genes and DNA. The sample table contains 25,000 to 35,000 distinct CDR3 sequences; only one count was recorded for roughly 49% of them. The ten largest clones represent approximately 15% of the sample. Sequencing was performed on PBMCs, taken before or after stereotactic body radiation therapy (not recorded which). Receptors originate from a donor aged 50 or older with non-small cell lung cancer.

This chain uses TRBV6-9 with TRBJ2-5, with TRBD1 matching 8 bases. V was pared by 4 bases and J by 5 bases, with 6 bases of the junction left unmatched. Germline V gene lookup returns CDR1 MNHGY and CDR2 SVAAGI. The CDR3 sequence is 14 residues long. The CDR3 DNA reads TGTGCCAGCAGTTCAGGGGGCGCGCTGGAGACCCAGTACTTC. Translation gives CASSSGGALETQYF.

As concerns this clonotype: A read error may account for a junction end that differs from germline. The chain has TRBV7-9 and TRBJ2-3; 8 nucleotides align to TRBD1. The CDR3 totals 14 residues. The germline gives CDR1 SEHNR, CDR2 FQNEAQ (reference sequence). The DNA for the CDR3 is TGTGCCAGCAGCTCTGGACAGGGAACAGATACGCATTATTTT. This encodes CASSSGQGTDTHYF.

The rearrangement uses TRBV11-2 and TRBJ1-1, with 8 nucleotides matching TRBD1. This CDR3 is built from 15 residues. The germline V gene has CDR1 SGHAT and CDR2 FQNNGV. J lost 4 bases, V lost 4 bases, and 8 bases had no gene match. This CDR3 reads CASSSGQGVGTEAFF. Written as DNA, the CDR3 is TGTGCCAGCAGCTCCGGACAGGGTGTCGGCACTGAAGCTTTCTTT. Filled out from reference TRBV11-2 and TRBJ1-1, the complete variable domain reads EAGVAQSPRYKIIEKRQSVAFWCNPISGHATLYWYQQILGQGPKLLIQFQNNGVVDDSQLPKDRFSAERLKGVDSTLKIQPAKLEDSAVYLCASSSGQGVGTEAFFGQGTRLTVV.

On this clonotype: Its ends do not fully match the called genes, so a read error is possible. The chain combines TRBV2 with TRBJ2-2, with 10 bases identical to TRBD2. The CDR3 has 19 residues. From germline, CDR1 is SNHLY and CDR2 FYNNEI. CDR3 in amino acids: CASSEGLAGGKKNTGELFF. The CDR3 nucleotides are TGTGCCAGCAGTGAGGGTTTAGCGGGAGGCAAAAAGAACACAGGGGAGCTGTTTTTT.

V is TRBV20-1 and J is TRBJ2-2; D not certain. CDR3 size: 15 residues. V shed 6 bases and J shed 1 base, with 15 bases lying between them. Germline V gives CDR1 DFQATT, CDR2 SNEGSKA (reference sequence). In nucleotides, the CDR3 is TGCAGTGCCCCAAAATGGGGTGGGAACACCGGGGAGCTGTTTTTT. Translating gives CSAPKWGGNTGELFF.

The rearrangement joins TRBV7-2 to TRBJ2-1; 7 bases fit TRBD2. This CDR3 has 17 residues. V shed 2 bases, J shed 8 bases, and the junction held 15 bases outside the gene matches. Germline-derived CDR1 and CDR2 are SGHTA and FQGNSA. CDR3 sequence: CASSLYAAGVVRDEQFF. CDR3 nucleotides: TGTGCCAGCAGCTTATATGCTGCGGGAGTAGTCAGGGATGAGCAGTTCTTC.

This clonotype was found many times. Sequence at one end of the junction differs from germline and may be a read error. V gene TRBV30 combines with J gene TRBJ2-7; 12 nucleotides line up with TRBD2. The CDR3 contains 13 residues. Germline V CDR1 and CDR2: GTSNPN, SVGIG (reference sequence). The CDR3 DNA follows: TGTGCCTGGGAGAGGGGGACTAGCGGGCTCCTGGCCTTC. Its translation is CAWERGTSGLLAF.